This T cell receptor (beta chain) comes out of a study of graft-versus-host responses after intestinal transplantation. The trim removed 3 bases at V and 4 bases at J, leaving 5 bases unmatched. The CDR3 is 14 amino acids. In germline, CDR1 is LNHNV, CDR2 YYDKDF (reference sequence). Only in-frame clones appear in the TCRdb table, and some are missing; sequencing was by immunoSEQ multiplex PCR. The data show 9,500 to 14,000 clones, about three quarters seen once. V is TRBV15 and J is TRBJ2-7, with 8 nucleotides matching TRBD2. The sequencing here drew on PBMCs, taken about 490 days after intestinal transplant. This TCR came from a human patient who received an intestinal transplant, so some T cells may come from the graft donor. The CDR3 is CATSRARGAYEQYF. For the CDR3, the DNA is TGTGCCACCAGCAGGGCGCGGGGGGCTTACGAGCAGTACTTC.